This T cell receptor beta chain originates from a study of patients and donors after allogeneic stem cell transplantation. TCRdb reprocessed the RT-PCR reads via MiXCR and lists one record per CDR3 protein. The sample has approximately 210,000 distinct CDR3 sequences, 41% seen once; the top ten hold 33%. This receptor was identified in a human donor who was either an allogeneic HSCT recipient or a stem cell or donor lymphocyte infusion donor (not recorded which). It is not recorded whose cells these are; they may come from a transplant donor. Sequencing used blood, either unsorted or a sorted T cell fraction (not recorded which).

CDR3 sequence (DNA): TGCGCCAGCAGCCAAGATCGGACAGGGGGAATCCAAGAGACCCAGTACTTC. Its translation is CASSQDRTGGIQETQYF. This chain links TRBV4-1 with TRBJ2-5; 10 positions match TRBD1. Trimming cost V 0 bases and J 1 base; bases outside gene matches: 5. This CDR3 is built from 17 residues. CDR1 and CDR2 from the germline V gene are MGHRA and YSYEKL.